This entry is about one TCR beta chain. A second PCR of about 7 to 12 cycles used a sample-barcoded 5' primer and a J-beta primer mix. Every cDNA molecule bore a tag from a template-switch adaptor containing 12 random nucleotides. TCRdb re-derived calls from the 5' RACE reads in MiXCR, one entry per CDR3 protein. The top ten clones hold 8.5% to 9.5% of a sample with 500,000 to 550,000 distinct CDR3 sequences, 24% of them seen once. The data belong to a study of blood T cells in healthy people across ages. CDR3 length equals 16 residues. Germline loops: CDR1 MDHEN, CDR2 SYDVKM. J was trimmed by 2 bases and V by 6 bases; bases with no gene match: 5. These data are also associated with another study on T cells of mothers and their children.

V usage is TRBV28 and J usage is TRBJ2-6, with 9 bases that match TRBD1. The sequencing input was blood. This TCR came from a boy aged 5 to 17 in good health. As DNA, the CDR3 is TGTGCCAGCAGGACAGGGGGGACGACTGGGGCCAACGTCCTGACTTTC. This translates into CASRTGGTTGANVLTF.